This T cell receptor (beta chain) was observed in a study of T-cell memory formation after mild COVID-19. The authors produced TCR alpha and TCR beta cDNA libraries with sample barcodes and UMIs by 5'RACE using constant-segment primers. TCRdb redid the calling of the 5' RACE reads with MiXCR, one entry per CDR3 protein. Of tens of thousands of distinct CDR3 sequences listed, about 14% are singletons. This clonotype appeared a few times. Antigen unknown. V lost 4 bases to trimming and J lost 1 base, with 12 bases between them. The length of the CDR3 is 15 residues. In germline, CDR1 is LGHNA, CDR2 YNFKEQ. Findings and caveats of the study: The study found balanced CD4/CD8 in clones contracting day 15 to 85 and a CD4+ lean in later expanders.

The V and J genes are TRBV4-2 and TRBJ2-3; D is tentatively TRBD1 or TRBD2 (5 bases each). This clonotype originated in an adult woman who had mild COVID-19 (a few samples of this study predate the infection). Cell type and time point are not known. The sample was PBMCs or a T cell subset sorted from them (not recorded which). The DNA for the CDR3 is TGTGCCAGCAGCCCCCGGGGCAGCGGCACAGATACGCAGTATTTT. Its protein is CASSPRGSGTDTQYF.